One and the same sample provided the 14 T cell receptor beta chains below, sequenced in a study of blood T cell repertoires in COVID-19. Method: immunoSEQ multiplex PCR; TCRdb's copy keeps in-frame clones and lacks some. The data contain fewer than 200,000 clones, roughly 87% of them singletons. Sequencing used peripheral blood. All receptors come from a man in his sixties with active or convalescent COVID-19.

This clone was observed a few times. The J gene is TRBJ2-5, the V gene TRBV9; D is unresolved. Trimming took off 4 bases at V and 1 base at J, with 11 bases between the two ends. CDR1 SGDLS and CDR2 YYNGEE come from the germline V gene. This CDR3 region has 14 residues. CDR3 in DNA: TGTGCCAGCAGCCCGGGTGCGGCCCAAGAGACCCAGTACTTC. Translated: CASSPGAAQETQYF.

The rearrangement uses TRBV6-1 and TRBJ2-7; tentative D call: TRBD1 (6 bases). The V end lost 0 bases, the J end lost 3 bases, and 9 bases lay between the germline ends. CDR3 length equals 14 residues. Germline V lookup: CDR1 MNHNS, CDR2 SASEGT. DNA of the CDR3: TGTGCCAGCAGTGAAGCGGCAGGGGACTACGAGCAGTACTTC. Protein: CASSEAAGDYEQYF.

This chain uses TRBV27 with TRBJ1-2; 8 bases map to TRBD1. After removal of 8 bases from V and 4 bases from J, the junction contained 12 bases not matched to a gene. The CDR3 loop spans 15 amino acids. Germline CDR1 MNHEY, CDR2 SMNVEV (reference sequence). As DNA, the CDR3 is TGTGCCAGCCGAGCAGGGGGCGCAATACCCTATGGCTACACCTTC. It codes for CASRAGGAIPYGYTF.

This clone was counted once. J is TRBJ2-7 and V is TRBV18; the D is unclear. Germline-derived CDR1 and CDR2 are KGHSH and LQKENI. Trimming shortened V by 8 bases and J by 0 bases, and 5 bases separated the two germline ends. There are 11 residues in the CDR3. The CDR3 here is CASASSYEQYF. The DNA for the CDR3 is TGTGCCAGCGCGAGCTCCTACGAGCAGTACTTC.

The gene calls are TRBV7-2 and TRBJ2-7, with TRBD1 matching 8 bases. Unmatched junction bases numbered 3, after V lost 5 bases and J lost 0 bases. The CDR3 has 14 residues. Germline loops: CDR1 SGHTA, CDR2 FQGNSA. The CDR3, as DNA: TGTGCCAGCAGCGAACAGGGGGTCTCCTACGAGCAGTACTTC. This translates into CASSEQGVSYEQYF.

The chain combines TRBV7-9 with TRBJ1-6, with 7 positions matching TRBD1. The V segment lost 5 bases and the J segment 8 bases; nucleotides outside the gene matches: 9. This CDR3 contains 15 residues. The germline V gene has CDR1 SEHNR and CDR2 FQNEAQ (reference sequence). The CDR3 region has the DNA TGTGCCAGCAGCCTCCCGGGACAGAGGCATTCACCCCTCCACTTT. Its translation is CASSLPGQRHSPLHF.

This rearrangement joins TRBV2 to TRBJ1-1, with 11 bases lining up with TRBD1. Losses at the gene ends were 5 bases for V and 6 bases for J; bases not matched to a gene: 5. This CDR3 is built from 14 residues. Germline lookup yields CDR1 SNHLY and CDR2 FYNNEI. For the CDR3, the DNA is TGTGCCAGCAGTAGGGACAGGGGGAAGGCTGAAGCTTTCTTT. It translates to CASSRDRGKAEAFF.

The genes are TRBV9 and TRBJ1-4; D uncertain. Looked up from germline, CDR1 is SGDLS and CDR2 is YYNGEE. Between the trimmed V and J ends, which lost 4 bases and 0 bases, there was a span of 10 bases. This CDR3 is built from 15 residues. The CDR3 bases are TGTGCCAGCAGCCCAGCGGGATCAACTAATGAAAAACTGTTTTTT. This encodes CASSPAGSTNEKLFF.

The rearrangement uses TRBV3-1 (or the pseudogene TRBV3-2) and TRBJ2-3; 10 bases agree with TRBD2. CDR3 length: 15 amino acids. Germline CDR1 LGHDT, CDR2 YNNKEL (reference sequence). V trimming: 1 base; J trimming: 6 bases; junction bases outside the gene matches: 4. The CDR3 DNA reads TGTGCCAGCAGCCAAGCCAGCGGGGGGGCGGATACGCAGTATTTT. Translation: CASSQASGGADTQYF.

The chain employs TRBV10-1 and TRBJ2-4; no firm D call. Germline V CDR1 and CDR2: WNHNN, SYGVQD (reference sequence). The CDR3 has 13 amino acids. The V gene lost 0 bases and the J gene lost 6 bases, with 6 bases spanning the gap. The CDR3, as DNA: TGCGCCAGCAGTGAGTCTCCGGGAAACATTCAGTACTTC. Residues: CASSESPGNIQYF.

This clone was counted a few times. V is TRBV2 and J is TRBJ1-2, with TRBD1 as a possible D gene (6 bases). The V gene lost 0 bases and the J gene lost 5 bases, with 13 bases spanning the gap. Germline CDR1 and CDR2: SNHLY and FYNNEI. CDR3 length: 15 amino acids. CDR3 nucleotides: TGTGCCAGCAGTGAAGCGGGCAGGGGCGAGTATGGCTACACCTTC. It is translated as CASSEAGRGEYGYTF.

This chain links TRBV9 with TRBJ2-7, with a tentative D call TRBD2 (6 bases). The V gene's germline CDR1 is SGDLS and CDR2 YYNGEE. CDR3 size: 14 residues. V was shortened by 3 bases and J by 3 bases, with 13 bases between the two germline ends. This CDR3 reads CASSATSRNYEQYF. CDR3 bases: TGTGCCAGCAGCGCGACTAGTCGGAACTACGAGCAGTACTTC.

The rearrangement joins TRBV5-1 to TRBJ2-3; D is ambiguous. CDR1 and CDR2 from the germline V gene are SGHRS and YFSETQ. With 3 bases removed from V and 8 bases from J, the gap between germline ends came to 16 bases. The length of the CDR3 is 14 residues. CDR3 region: CASSSGPPSTTQYF. CDR3 coding DNA: TGCGCCAGCAGCTCGGGTCCCCCTTCTACTACGCAGTATTTT.

The rearrangement uses TRBV24-1 and TRBJ1-4, with TRBD1 identical over 7 bases. The germline V gene has CDR1 KGHDR and CDR2 SFDVKD. The CDR3 sequence is 13 residues long. The junction had 5 bases not matched to a gene; V was cut back by 9 bases and J by 5 bases. In DNA form, the CDR3 reads TGTGCCACCCCAGGGGGTGAGAATGAAAAACTGTTTTTT. Amino acid sequence: CATPGGENEKLFF.